These 18 T cell receptor beta chains share one sample of origin, sequenced in a study of blood T cell repertoires in COVID-19. Sequencing was performed with immunoSEQ multiplex PCR; in TCRdb, only in-frame clones are kept and a portion is missing. The sample holds about 190,000 clones; approximately 85% are singletons and the top ten take 4% to 6%. Material: peripheral blood. The receptor set was obtained from an older woman with active or convalescent COVID-19.

The CDR3 region is CASGSGTSGRLAELFF. The CDR3 DNA follows: TGTGCCAGCGGTTCCGGGACTAGCGGGAGGTTGGCGGAGCTGTTTTTT. The chain has TRBV7-9 and TRBJ2-2; 15 bases are a match to TRBD2. J lost 10 bases, V lost 8 bases, and 11 bases had no gene match. Germline CDR1 and CDR2: SEHNR and FQNEAQ (reference sequence). The CDR3 sequence is 16 residues long.

This clone is a singleton in its sample. The gene calls are TRBV13 and TRBJ2-7; 10 nucleotides align to TRBD1. The CDR3 length is 13 residues. With 5 bases clipped from V and 5 bases from J, the junction kept 3 bases outside the gene matches. Per the germline V gene, CDR1 is PRHDT and CDR2 is FYEKMQ (reference sequence). CDR3 DNA: TGTGCCAGCAGCCGACAGGGGGCAGACGAGCAGTACTTC. This sequence encodes CASSRQGADEQYF.

V is TRBV5-1 and J is TRBJ1-2, with 10 bases identical to TRBD1. This CDR3 contains 14 residues. With 1 base clipped from V and 5 bases from J, the junction kept 2 bases outside the gene matches. Germline CDR1 SGHRS, CDR2 YFSETQ. CDR3 sequence: CASSLRGQGYGYTF. The CDR3, as DNA: TGCGCCAGCAGCTTGCGGGGACAGGGGTATGGCTACACCTTC.

The chain employs TRBV28 and TRBJ2-1; TRBD2 matches 8 bases. The CDR3 loop spans 14 amino acids. Germline assignment: CDR1 MDHEN and CDR2 SYDVKM. Trimming took 5 bases from V and 3 from J; bases not matched to a gene: 3. The CDR3 here is CASSKRGYYNEQFF. In nucleotides, the CDR3 is TGTGCCAGCAGTAAGCGGGGGTACTACAATGAGCAGTTCTTC.

This clone is judged medium-sized. V usage is TRBV4-1 and J usage is TRBJ2-1; D unresolved. V gave up 4 bases and J gave up 0 bases, with 10 bases separating them. This CDR3 spans 15 amino acids. Germline CDR1 and CDR2: MGHRA and YSYEKL. The CDR3 sequence: CASSPGMSSYNEQFF. As DNA, the CDR3 is TGCGCCAGCAGCCCCGGTATGAGCTCCTACAATGAGCAGTTCTTC.

The chain uses TRBV5-1 and TRBJ1-6; perhaps TRBD1 as D (5 bases). Trimming left V 8 bases short and J 9 bases short, with 18 bases between. CDR1 is SGHRS and CDR2 is YFSETQ in the germline V gene. The CDR3 length is 14 residues. The CDR3 DNA is TGCGCCAGGCGGGACCGGGGGGGGGTTTCACCCCTCCACTTT. Protein sequence: CARRDRGGVSPLHF.

The chain is built from TRBV9 and TRBJ2-5; 7 nucleotides match TRBD1. The germline V gene has CDR1 SGDLS and CDR2 YYNGEE. There are 15 residues in the CDR3. Trimming cost V 3 bases and J 2 bases; bases outside gene matches: 7. DNA for the CDR3: TGTGCCAGCAGCGCCTCAGGGGGTGGACAAGAGACCCAGTACTTC. Its protein product is CASSASGGGQETQYF.

The chain couples TRBV5-1 to TRBJ2-1; 10 positions match TRBD1. Germline V gives CDR1 SGHRS, CDR2 YFSETQ. The CDR3 covers 12 residues. The V and J ends lost 4 bases and 9 bases, in that order; junction bases with no gene match: 1. The CDR3 loop is CASSRDRGEQFF. CDR3 sequence (DNA): TGCGCCAGCAGCAGGGACAGGGGTGAGCAGTTCTTC. Combining the CDR3 with reference TRBV5-1 and TRBJ2-1 gives the whole variable domain KAGVTQTPRYLIKTRGQQVTLSCSPISGHRSVSWYQQTPGQGLQFLFEYFSETQRNKGNFPGRFSGRQFSNSRSEMNVSTLELGDSALYLCASSRDRGEQFFGPGTRLTVL.

Written as DNA, the CDR3 is TGTGCCAGTAGACCCCAGGGTAAAGAGACCCAGTACTTC. It translates to CASRPQGKETQYF. This rearrangement joins TRBV19 to TRBJ2-5; D perhaps matches TRBD1 (5 bases). With 6 bases removed from V and 3 bases from J, the gap between germline ends came to 11 bases. Germline V gene sequence: CDR1 LNHDA, CDR2 SQIVND (reference sequence). There are 13 residues in the CDR3.

The rearrangement joins TRBV5-1 to TRBJ2-2, with TRBD2 matching 9 bases. Germline V gives CDR1 SGHRS, CDR2 YFSETQ. The CDR3 length is 15 residues. J was trimmed by 6 bases and V by 9 bases; bases with no gene match: 12. CDR3 in amino acids: CATHPGLAIPGELFF. CDR3 DNA: TGCGCCACCCACCCGGGACTAGCAATTCCCGGGGAGCTGTTTTTT.

This clone has more than one count but fewer than ten. The rearrangement uses TRBV6-6 and TRBJ2-1; 14 nucleotides match TRBD2. After removal of 7 bases from V and 7 bases from J, the junction contained 6 bases not matched to a gene. Germline CDR1 reads MNHNY; CDR2 reads SVGAGI (reference sequence). The CDR3 extends over 15 amino acids. This CDR3 reads CASKGGTSGSNEQFF. In nucleotides, the CDR3 is TGTGCCAGCAAAGGAGGGACTAGCGGGAGTAATGAGCAGTTCTTC.

Remarks on this clone: The sample holds other DNA sequences that translate to the same CDR3. V usage is TRBV28 and J usage is TRBJ2-7; 9 nucleotides align to TRBD2. This CDR3 is built from 14 residues. The V segment lost 6 bases and the J segment 3 bases; nucleotides outside the gene matches: 6. Germline V gene data show CDR1 as MDHEN and CDR2 as SYDVKM. This CDR3 is CASSPGLARYEQYF. CDR3 bases: TGTGCCAGCAGCCCGGGACTAGCACGCTACGAGCAGTACTTC.

The chain links TRBV23-1 to TRBJ2-1; no definite D call. TRBV23-1 is given ORF status, its function remaining uncertain. V shed 7 bases and J shed 13 bases, with 14 bases lying between them. The CDR3 totals 11 residues. Here the CDR3 reads CASTNRSIQFF. The CDR3 coding sequence is TGCGCCAGCACAAACCGATCTATTCAGTTCTTC.

V is TRBV19 and J is TRBJ1-4, with a weak D call TRBD1 (6 bases). V lost 3 bases, J lost 2 bases, and 10 bases lay in between. Germline values: CDR1 LNHDA, CDR2 SQIVND (reference sequence). The CDR3 loop spans 15 amino acids. The CDR3 bases are TGTGCCAGTAGTATGACTGGACAGACTAATGAAAAACTGTTTTTT. Amino acids: CASSMTGQTNEKLFF. Using reference TRBV19 and TRBJ1-4 for the parts outside the CDR3, the full variable domain is DGGITQSPKYLFRKEGQNVTLSCEQNLNHDAMYWYRQDPGQGLRLIYYSQIVNDFQKGDIAEGYSVSREKKESFPLTVTSAQKNPTAFYLCASSMTGQTNEKLFFGSGTQLSVL.

The chain recombines TRBV29-1 with TRBJ1-1; 7 positions match TRBD1. The CDR3 has 13 residues. Trimming cost V 5 bases and J 1 base; bases outside gene matches: 4. The V gene's germline CDR1 is SQVTM and CDR2 ANQGSEA. The CDR3: CSVHRGPNTEAFF. The CDR3 bases are TGCAGCGTTCACAGGGGCCCGAACACTGAAGCTTTCTTT.

This sequence joins TRBV11-1 and TRBJ1-6; 11 nucleotides agree with TRBD1. The V gene end was trimmed by 5 bases and the J gene end by 10 bases; junction bases not matched to a gene: 7. The CDR3 consists of 15 residues. CDR1 is SGHAT, CDR2 FQDESV, per germline (reference sequence). The CDR3 protein is CASSLTRDRGSPLHF. The CDR3, as DNA: TGTGCCAGCAGCCTAACCCGGGACAGGGGGTCACCCCTCCACTTT.

The chain links TRBV7-2 to TRBJ1-4, with D possibly matching TRBD1 (6 bases). V was trimmed by 5 bases and J by 7 bases, leaving 17 bases between them. Germline CDR1 and CDR2: SGHTA and FQGNSA. The CDR3 sequence is 15 residues long. In DNA form, the CDR3 reads TGTGCCAGCAGCAGAGACGGGACAATAGGTGAAAAACTGTTTTTT. Residues: CASSRDGTIGEKLFF. The complete variable domain, with remaining parts taken from reference TRBV7-2 and TRBJ1-4, reads GAGVSQSPSNKVTEKGKDVELRCDPISGHTALYWYRQSLGQGLEFLIYFQGNSAPDKSGLPSDRFSAERTGGSVSTLTIQRTQQEDSAVYLCASSRDGTIGEKLFFGSGTQLSVL.

This clone has at least ten counts. The same CDR3 also results from other DNA sequences found in this sample. This chain joins TRBV15 and TRBJ2-5, with 10 bases identical to TRBD2. Looked up from germline, CDR1 is LNHNV and CDR2 is YYDKDF (reference sequence). The trim removed 3 bases at V and 8 bases at J, leaving 3 bases unmatched. The CDR3 runs 13 residues. The CDR3 is CATSRLAGETQYF. The CDR3 nucleotides read TGTGCCACCAGCAGGCTAGCGGGAGAAACCCAGTACTTC.